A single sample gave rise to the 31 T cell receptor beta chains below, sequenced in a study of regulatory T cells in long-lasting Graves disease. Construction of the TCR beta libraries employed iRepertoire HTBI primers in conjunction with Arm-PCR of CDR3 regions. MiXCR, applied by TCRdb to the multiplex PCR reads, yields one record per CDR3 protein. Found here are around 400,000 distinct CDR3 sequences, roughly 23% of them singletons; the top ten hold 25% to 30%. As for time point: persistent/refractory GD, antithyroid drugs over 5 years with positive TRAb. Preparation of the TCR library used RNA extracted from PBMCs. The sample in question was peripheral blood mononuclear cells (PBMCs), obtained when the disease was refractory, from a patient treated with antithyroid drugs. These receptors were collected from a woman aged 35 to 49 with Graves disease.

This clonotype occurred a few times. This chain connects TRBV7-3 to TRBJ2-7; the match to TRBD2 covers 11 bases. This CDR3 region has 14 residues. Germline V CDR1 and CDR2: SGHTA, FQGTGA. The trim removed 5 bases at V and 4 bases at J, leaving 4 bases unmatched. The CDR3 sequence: CASSARTSGYEQYF. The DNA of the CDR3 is TGTGCCAGCAGCGCGAGGACTAGCGGGTACGAGCAGTACTTC.

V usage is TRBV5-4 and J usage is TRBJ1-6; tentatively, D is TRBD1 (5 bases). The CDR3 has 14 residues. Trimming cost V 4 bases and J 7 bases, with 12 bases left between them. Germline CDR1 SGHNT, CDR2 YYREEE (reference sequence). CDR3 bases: TGTGCCAGCAGCATAAATGACAGAAATTCACCCCTCCACTTT. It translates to CASSINDRNSPLHF.

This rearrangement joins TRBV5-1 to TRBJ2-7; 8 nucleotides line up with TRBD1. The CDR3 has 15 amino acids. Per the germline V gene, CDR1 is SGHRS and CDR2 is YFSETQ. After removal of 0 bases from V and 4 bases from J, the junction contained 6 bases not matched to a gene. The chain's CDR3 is CASSLVGRGLYEQYF. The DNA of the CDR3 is TGCGCCAGCAGCTTGGTTGGCAGGGGGCTGTACGAGCAGTACTTC.

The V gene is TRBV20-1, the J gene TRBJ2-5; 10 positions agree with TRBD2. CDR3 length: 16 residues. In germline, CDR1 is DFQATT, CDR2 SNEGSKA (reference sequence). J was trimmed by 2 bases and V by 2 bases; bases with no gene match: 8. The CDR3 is CSARSGLAESQETQYF. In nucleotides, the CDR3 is TGCAGTGCTAGATCAGGACTAGCGGAGAGTCAAGAGACCCAGTACTTC.

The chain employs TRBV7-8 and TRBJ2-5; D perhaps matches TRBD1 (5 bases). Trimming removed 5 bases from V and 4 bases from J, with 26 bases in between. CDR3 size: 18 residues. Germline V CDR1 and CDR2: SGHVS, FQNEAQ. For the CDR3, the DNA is TGTGCCAGCAGCGCCGGCCGGGCACGACAGCAGAATGGAGAGACCCAGTACTTC. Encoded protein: CASSAGRARQQNGETQYF.

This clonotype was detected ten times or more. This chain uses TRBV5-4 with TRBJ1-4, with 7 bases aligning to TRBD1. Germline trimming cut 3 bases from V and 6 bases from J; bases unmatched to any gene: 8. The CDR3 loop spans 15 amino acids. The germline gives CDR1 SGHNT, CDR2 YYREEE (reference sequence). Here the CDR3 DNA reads TGTGCCAGCAGCTCCAACAGGGGAATAGATGAAAAACTGTTTTTT. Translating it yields CASSSNRGIDEKLFF.

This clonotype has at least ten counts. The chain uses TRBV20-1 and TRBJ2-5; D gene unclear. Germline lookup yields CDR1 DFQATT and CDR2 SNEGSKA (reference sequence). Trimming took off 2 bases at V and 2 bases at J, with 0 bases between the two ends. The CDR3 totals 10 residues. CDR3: CSARQETQYF. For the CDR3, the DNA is TGCAGTGCTAGACAAGAGACCCAGTACTTC.

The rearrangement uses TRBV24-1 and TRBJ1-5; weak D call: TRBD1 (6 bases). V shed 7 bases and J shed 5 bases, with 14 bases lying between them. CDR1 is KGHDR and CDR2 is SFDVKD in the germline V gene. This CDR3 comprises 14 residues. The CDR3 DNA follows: TGTGCCACCAGGGGCGACAGGTGGGATCAGCCCCAGCATTTT. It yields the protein CATRGDRWDQPQHF.

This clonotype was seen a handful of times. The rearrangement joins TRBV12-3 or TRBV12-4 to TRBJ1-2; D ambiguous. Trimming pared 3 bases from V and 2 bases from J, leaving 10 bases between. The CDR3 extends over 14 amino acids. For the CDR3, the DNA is TGTGCCAGCAGTTTCTCTGGGCTGAACTATGGCTACACCTTC. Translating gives CASSFSGLNYGYTF.

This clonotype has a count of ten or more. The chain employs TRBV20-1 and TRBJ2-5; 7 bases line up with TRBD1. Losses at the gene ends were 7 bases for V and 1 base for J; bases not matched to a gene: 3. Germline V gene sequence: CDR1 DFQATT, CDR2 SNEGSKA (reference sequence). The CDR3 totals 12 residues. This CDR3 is CSEGTAQETQYF. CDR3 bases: TGCAGTGAGGGGACAGCCCAAGAGACCCAGTACTTC.

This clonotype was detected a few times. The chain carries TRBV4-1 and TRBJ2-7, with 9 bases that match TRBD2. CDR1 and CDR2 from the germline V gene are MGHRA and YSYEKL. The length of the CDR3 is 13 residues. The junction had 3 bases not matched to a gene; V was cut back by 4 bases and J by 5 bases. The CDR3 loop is CASSLIAGDEQYF. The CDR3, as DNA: TGCGCCAGCAGCCTTATAGCGGGAGACGAGCAGTACTTC.

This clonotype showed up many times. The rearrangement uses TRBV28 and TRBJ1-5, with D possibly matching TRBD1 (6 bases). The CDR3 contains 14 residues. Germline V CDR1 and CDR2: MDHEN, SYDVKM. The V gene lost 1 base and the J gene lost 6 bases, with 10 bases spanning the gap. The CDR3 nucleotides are TGTGCCAGCAGTTTATATGCAGGGGCTCAGCCCCAGCATTTT. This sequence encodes CASSLYAGAQPQHF.

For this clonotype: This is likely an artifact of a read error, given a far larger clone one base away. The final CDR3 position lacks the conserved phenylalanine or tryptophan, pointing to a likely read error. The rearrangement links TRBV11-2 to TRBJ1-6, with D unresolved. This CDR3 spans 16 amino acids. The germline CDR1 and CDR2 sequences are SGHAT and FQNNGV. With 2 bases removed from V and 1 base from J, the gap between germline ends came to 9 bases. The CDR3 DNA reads TGTGCCAGCAGCTTACTCCACCCGTCCTATAATTCACCCCTCCACTCT. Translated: CASSLLHPSYNSPLHS.

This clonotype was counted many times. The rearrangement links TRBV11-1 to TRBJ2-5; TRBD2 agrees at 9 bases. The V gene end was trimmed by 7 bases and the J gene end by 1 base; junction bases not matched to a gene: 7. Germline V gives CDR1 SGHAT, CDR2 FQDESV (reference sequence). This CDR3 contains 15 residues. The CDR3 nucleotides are TGTGCCAGCACCTTTAGCGGGAGTATCCAAGAGACCCAGTACTTC. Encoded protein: CASTFSGSIQETQYF.

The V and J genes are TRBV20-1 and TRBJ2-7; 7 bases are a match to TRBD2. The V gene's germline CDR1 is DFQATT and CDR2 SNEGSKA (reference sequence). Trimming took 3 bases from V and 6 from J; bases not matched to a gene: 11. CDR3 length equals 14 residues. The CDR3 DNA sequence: TGCAGTGCTAGTTCAGGGCGGGAGTGGTCCGAGCAGTACTTC. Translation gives CSASSGREWSEQYF.

CDR3 DNA sequence: TGCGCCAGCAGCCCCCCTTCACCCGAGCAGTACTTC. Translation: CASSPPSPEQYF. This rearrangement joins TRBV5-1 to TRBJ2-7; D not resolved. V shed 4 bases and J shed 6 bases, with 11 bases lying between them. Germline loops: CDR1 SGHRS, CDR2 YFSETQ. The CDR3 consists of 12 residues.

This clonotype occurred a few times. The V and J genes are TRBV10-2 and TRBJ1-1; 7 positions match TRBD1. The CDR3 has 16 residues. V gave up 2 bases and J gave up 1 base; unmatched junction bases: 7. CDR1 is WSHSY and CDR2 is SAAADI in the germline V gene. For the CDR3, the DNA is TGCGCCAGCAGTGAGGGGGCGAGGGGGCGGAACACTGAAGCTTTCTTT. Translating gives CASSEGARGRNTEAFF.

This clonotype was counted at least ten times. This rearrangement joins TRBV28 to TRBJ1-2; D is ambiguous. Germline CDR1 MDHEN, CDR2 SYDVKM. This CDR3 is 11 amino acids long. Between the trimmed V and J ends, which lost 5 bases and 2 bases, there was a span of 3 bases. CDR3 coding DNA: TGTGCCAGCAGTGGAAACTATGGCTACACCTTC. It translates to CASSGNYGYTF.

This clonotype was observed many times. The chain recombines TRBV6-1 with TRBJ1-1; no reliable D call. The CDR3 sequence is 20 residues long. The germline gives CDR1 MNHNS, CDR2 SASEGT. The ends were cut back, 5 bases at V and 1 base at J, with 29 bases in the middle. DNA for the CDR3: TGTGCCAGCAGTAGACTTCAGAGAAACTGGGCAGGCACATCGAACACTGAAGCTTTCTTT. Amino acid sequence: CASSRLQRNWAGTSNTEAFF.

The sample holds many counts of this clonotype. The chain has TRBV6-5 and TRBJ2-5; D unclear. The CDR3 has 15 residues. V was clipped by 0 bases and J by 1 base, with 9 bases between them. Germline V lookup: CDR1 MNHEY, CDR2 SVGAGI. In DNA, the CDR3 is TGTGCCAGCAGTTACTCGCAGCCCTCCCAAGAGACCCAGTACTTC. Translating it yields CASSYSQPSQETQYF.

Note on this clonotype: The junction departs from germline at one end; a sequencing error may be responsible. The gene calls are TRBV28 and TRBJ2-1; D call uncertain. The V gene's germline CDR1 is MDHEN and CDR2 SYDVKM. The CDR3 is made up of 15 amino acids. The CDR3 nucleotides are TGTGCCAGCAGTTTAGGCGGCTCCTTTCGCAATAAGCAGTTCTTC. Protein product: CASSLGGSFRNKQFF.

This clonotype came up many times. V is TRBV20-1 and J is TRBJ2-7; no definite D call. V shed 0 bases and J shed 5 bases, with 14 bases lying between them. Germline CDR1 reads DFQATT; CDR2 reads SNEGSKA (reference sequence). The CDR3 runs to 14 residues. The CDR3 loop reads CSARDPVAGHEQYF. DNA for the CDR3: TGCAGTGCTAGAGATCCGGTAGCCGGCCACGAGCAGTACTTC.

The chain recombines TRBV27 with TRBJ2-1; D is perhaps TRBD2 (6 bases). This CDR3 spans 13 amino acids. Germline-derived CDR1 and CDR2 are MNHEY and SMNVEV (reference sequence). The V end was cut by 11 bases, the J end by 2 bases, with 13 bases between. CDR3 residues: CARRERAYNEQFF. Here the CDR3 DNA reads TGTGCCCGCCGGGAGAGGGCCTACAATGAGCAGTTCTTC.

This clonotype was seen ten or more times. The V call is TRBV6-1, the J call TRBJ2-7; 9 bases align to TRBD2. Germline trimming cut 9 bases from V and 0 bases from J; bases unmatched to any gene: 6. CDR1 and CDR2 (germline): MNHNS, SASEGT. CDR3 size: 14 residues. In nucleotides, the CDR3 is TGTGCCAGTAGCCCGACTAGCGGCTCCTACGAGCAGTACTTC. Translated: CASSPTSGSYEQYF.

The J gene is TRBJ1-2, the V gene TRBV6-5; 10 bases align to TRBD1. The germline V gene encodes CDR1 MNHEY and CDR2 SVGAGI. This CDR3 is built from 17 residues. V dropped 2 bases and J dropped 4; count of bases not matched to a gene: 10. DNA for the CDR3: TGTGCCAGCAGTTACCGAGGGACAGGGGACCGGAGCTATGGCTACACCTTC. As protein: CASSYRGTGDRSYGYTF.

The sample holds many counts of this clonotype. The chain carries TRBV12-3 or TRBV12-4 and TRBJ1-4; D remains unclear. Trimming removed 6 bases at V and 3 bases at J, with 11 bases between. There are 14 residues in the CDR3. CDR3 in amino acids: CASSTWGSNEKLFF. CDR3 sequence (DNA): TGTGCCAGCAGCACATGGGGTTCTAATGAAAAACTGTTTTTT.

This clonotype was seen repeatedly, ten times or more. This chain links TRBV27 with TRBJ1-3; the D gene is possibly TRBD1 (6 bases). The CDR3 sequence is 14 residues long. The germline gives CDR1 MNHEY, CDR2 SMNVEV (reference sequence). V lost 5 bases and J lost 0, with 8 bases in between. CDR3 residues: CASSPGVSGNTIYF. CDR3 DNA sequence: TGTGCCAGCAGTCCAGGGGTCTCTGGAAACACCATATATTTT.

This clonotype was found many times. CDR3: CASSLGVGGGNQPQHF. CDR3 nucleotide sequence: TGTGCCAGCAGCTTAGGAGTAGGAGGCGGCAATCAGCCCCAGCATTTT. This rearrangement joins TRBV11-2 to TRBJ1-5; D remains unclear. This CDR3 comprises 16 residues. With 1 base removed from V and 2 bases from J, the gap between germline ends came to 12 bases. CDR1 and CDR2 from the germline V gene are SGHAT and FQNNGV.

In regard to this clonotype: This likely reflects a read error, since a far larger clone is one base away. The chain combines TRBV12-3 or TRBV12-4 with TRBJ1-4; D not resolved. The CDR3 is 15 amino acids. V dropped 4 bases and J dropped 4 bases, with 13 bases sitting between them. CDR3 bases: TGTGCCAGCAGTTCGACAAGGGCGATTAATGAAAAACTGTTTTTT. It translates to CASSSTRAINEKLFF.

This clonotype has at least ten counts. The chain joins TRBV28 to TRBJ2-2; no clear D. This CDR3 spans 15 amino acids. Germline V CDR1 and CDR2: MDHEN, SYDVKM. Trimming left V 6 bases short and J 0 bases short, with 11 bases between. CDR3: CASSLRSTNTGELFF. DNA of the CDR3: TGTGCCAGCAGCTTACGGAGTACGAACACCGGGGAGCTGTTTTTT.

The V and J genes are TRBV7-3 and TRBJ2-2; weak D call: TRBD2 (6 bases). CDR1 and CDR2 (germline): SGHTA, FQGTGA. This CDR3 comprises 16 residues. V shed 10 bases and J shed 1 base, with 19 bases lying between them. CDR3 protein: CATVQGGRLNTGELFF. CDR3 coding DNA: TGTGCCACCGTCCAGGGAGGTCGGTTGAACACCGGGGAGCTGTTTTTT. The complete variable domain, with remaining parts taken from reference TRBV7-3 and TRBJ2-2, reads GAGVSQTPSNKVTEKGKYVELRCDPISGHTALYWYRQSLGQGPEFLIYFQGTGAADDSGLPNDRFFAVRPEGSVSTLKIQRTERGDSAVYLCATVQGGRLNTGELFFGEGSRLTVL.